A selection of T cell receptor beta chains follows, all from one sample in a study of beta chain features in type 1 diabetes. Clones were sequenced by immunoSEQ multiplex PCR, and TCRdb holds only the in-frame ones, with some missing. The sample shows around 330,000 clones, approximately 10% of them seen only once. Input material: naive CD4+ T cells from blood. These receptors all stem from a woman aged 25 to 45 in good health. CDR3s include the opening cysteine and the closing phenylalanine or tryptophan. Each record gives: D gene, J gene, clone size, V gene, CDR3 protein, CDR3 DNA. A D gene is named only where the DNA matches it firmly. Size tells how often a clone was seen (once, few, many) or the class of an expanded clone, and some rows leave it out.

d_call: NA; j_call: TRBJ1-2; clone_size: NA; v_call: TRBV5-8; cdr3_aa: CASSLVGGGYTF; cdr3_nt: TGTGCCAGCAGCTTGGTAGGGGGTGGCTACACCTTC
d_call: TRBD1; j_call: TRBJ1-1; clone_size: NA; v_call: TRBV28; cdr3_aa: CASSRKTGRYTEAFF; cdr3_nt: TGTGCCAGCAGTCGAAAGACAGGGAGGTACACTGAAGCTTTCTTT
d_call: NA; j_call: TRBJ2-2; clone_size: few; v_call: TRBV5-1; cdr3_aa: CASSLGGTGELFF; cdr3_nt: TGCGCCAGCAGCTTAGGGGGAACCGGGGAGCTGTTTTTT
d_call: TRBD1; j_call: TRBJ1-2; clone_size: NA; v_call: TRBV4-1; cdr3_aa: CATRRTGALVYGYTF; cdr3_nt: TGCGCCACCAGACGGACAGGGGCCCTAGTCTATGGCTACACCTTC
d_call: TRBD1; j_call: TRBJ2-1; clone_size: once; v_call: TRBV7-3; cdr3_aa: CASSLTRTGINEQFF; cdr3_nt: TGTGCCAGCAGCTTAACTCGGACAGGGATCAATGAGCAGTTCTTC
d_call: TRBD1; j_call: TRBJ1-1; clone_size: NA; v_call: TRBV14; cdr3_aa: CASSGQGYTEAFF; cdr3_nt: TGTGCCAGCAGCGGACAGGGGTACACTGAAGCTTTCTTT
d_call: TRBD2; j_call: TRBJ2-7; clone_size: NA; v_call: TRBV7-2; cdr3_aa: CASSLAGGTSWSSYEQYF; cdr3_nt: TGTGCCAGCAGCTTAGCCGGGGGGACTAGCTGGAGCTCCTACGAGCAGTACTTC
d_call: NA; j_call: TRBJ1-5; clone_size: NA; v_call: TRBV15; cdr3_aa: CATSTPGGVFNQPQHF; cdr3_nt: TGTGCCACCAGCACTCCTGGGGGGGTCTTCAATCAGCCCCAGCATTTT
d_call: TRBD1; j_call: TRBJ2-1; clone_size: few; v_call: TRBV7-2; cdr3_aa: CASSRHRGPLDNEQFF; cdr3_nt: TGTGCCAGCAGCCGGCACAGGGGGCCACTCGACAATGAGCAGTTCTTC
d_call: NA; j_call: TRBJ1-5; clone_size: NA; v_call: TRBV30; cdr3_aa: CAWSGQVDQPQHF; cdr3_nt: TGTGCCTGGAGTGGGCAGGTAGATCAGCCCCAACATTTT
d_call: TRBD1; j_call: TRBJ1-2; clone_size: NA; v_call: TRBV7-8; cdr3_aa: CASSPGTGVGYTF; cdr3_nt: TGTGCCAGCAGTCCTGGGACAGGGGTCGGCTACACCTTC